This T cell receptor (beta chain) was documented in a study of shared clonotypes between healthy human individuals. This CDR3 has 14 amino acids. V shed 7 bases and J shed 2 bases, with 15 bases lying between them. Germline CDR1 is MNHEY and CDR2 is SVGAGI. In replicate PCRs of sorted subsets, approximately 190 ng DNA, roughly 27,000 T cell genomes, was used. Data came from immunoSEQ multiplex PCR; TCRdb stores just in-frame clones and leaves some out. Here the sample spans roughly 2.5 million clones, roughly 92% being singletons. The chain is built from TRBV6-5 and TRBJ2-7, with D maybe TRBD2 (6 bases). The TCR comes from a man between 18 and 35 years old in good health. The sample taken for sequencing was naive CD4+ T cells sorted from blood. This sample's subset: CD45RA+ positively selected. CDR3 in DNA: TGTGCCAGCACCGCTGGGGGGAAAACCTACGAGCAGTACTTC. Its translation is CASTAGGKTYEQYF.